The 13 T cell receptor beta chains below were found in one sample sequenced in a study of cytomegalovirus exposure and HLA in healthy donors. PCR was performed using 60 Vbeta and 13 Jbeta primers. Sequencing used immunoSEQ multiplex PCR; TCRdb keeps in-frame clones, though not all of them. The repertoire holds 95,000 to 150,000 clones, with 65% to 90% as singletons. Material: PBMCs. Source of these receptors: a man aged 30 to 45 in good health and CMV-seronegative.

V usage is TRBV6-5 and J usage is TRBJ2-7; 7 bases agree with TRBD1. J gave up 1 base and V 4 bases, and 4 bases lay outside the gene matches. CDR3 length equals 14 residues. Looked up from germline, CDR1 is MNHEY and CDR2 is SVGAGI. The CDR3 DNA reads TGTGCCAGCAGTTTTGTGACAGGGTCCTACGAGCAGTACTTC. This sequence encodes CASSFVTGSYEQYF.

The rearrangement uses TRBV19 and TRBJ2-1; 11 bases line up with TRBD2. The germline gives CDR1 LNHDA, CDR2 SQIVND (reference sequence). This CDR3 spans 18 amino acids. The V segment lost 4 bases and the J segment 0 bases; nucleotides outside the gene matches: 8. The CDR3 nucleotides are TGTGCCAGTAGTAGACAGACTAGCGGGGCGAGCTCCTACAATGAGCAGTTCTTC. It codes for CASSRQTSGASSYNEQFF.

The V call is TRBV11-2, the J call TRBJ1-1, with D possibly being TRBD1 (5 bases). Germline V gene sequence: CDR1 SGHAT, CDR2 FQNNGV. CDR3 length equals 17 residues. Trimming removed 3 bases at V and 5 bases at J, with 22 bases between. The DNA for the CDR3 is TGTGCCAGCAGCTTTCCCCCGGGCCGGGGGAGGGTGACTGAAGCTTTCTTT. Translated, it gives CASSFPPGRGRVTEAFF.

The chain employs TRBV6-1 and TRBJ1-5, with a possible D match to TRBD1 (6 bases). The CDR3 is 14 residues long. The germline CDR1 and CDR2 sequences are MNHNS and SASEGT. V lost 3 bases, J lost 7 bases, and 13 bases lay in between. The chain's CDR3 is CASSDPGGVQPQHF. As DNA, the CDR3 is TGTGCCAGCAGTGACCCGGGGGGCGTGCAGCCCCAGCATTTT.

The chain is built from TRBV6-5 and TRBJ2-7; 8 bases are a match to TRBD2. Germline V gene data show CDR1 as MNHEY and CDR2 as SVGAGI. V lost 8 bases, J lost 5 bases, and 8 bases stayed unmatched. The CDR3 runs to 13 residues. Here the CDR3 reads CASGAGGRNEQYF. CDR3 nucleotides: TGTGCCAGCGGGGCGGGGGGTAGGAACGAGCAGTACTTC.

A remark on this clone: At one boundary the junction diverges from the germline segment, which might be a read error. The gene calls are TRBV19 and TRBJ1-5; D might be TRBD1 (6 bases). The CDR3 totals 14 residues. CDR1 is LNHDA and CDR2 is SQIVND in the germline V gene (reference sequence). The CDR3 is CASSPLRDTSATAF. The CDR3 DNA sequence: TGTGCCAGTAGCCCCCTCCGGGACACCTCCGCCACGGCATTT.

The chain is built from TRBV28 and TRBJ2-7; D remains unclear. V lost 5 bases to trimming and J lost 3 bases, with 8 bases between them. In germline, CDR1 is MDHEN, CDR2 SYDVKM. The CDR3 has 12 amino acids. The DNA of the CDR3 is TGTGCCAGCAGTACGTACAGCTACGAGCAGTACTTC. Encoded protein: CASSTYSYEQYF.

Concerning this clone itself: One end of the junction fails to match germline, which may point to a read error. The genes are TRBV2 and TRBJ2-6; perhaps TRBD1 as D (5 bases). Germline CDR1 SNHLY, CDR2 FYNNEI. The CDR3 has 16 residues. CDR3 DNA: TGTGCCAGCAGTGTACGGACAATCTCTGGGGCCAACGTCCTGGCTTTC. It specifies CASSVRTISGANVLAF.

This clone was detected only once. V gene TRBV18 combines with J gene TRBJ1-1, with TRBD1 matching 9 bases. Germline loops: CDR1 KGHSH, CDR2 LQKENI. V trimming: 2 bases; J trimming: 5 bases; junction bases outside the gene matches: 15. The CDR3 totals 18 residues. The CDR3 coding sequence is TGTGCCAGCTCACCAAGGCTCGGGACAGGGATGGTAATAACTGAAGCTTTCTTT. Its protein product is CASSPRLGTGMVITEAFF.

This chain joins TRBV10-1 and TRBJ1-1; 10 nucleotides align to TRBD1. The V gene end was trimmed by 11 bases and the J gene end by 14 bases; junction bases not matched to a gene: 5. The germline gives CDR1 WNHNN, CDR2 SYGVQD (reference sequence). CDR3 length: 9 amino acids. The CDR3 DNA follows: TGCGCCGGGGACAGGGGTGGCTTCTTT. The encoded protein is CAGDRGGFF.

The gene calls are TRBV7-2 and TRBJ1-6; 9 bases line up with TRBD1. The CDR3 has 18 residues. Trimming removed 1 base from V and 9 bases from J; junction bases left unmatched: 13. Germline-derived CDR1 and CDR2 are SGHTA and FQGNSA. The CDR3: CASSLDSGFDRGGSPLHF. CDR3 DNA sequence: TGTGCCAGCAGCTTAGATTCAGGGTTTGACAGGGGGGGTTCACCCCTCCACTTT.

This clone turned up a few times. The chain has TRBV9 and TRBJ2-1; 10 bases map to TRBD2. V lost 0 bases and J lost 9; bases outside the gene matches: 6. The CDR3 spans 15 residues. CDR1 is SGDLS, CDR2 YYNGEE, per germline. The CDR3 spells CASSVASGGASEQFF. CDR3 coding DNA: TGTGCCAGCAGCGTAGCAAGCGGGGGGGCCAGTGAGCAGTTCTTC.

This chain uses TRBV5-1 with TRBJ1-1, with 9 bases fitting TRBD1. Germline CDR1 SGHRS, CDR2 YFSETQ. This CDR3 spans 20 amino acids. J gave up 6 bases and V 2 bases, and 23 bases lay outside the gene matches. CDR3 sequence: CASSLGPWRLPGQGTPEAFF. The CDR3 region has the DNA TGCGCCAGCAGCTTAGGCCCCTGGCGATTACCGGGACAGGGAACCCCTGAAGCTTTCTTT.